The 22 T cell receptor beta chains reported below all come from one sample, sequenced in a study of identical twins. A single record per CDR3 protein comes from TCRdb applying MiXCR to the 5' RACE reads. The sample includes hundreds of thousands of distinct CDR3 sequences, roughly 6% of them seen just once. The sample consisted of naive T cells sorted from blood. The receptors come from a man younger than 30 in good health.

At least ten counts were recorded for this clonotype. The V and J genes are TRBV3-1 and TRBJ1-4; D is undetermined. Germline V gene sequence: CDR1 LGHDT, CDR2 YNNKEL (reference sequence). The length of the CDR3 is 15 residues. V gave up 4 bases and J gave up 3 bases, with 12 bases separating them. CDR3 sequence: CASSRSLVPNEKLFF. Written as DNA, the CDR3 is TGTGCCAGCAGCCGATCATTAGTCCCTAATGAAAAACTGTTTTTT.

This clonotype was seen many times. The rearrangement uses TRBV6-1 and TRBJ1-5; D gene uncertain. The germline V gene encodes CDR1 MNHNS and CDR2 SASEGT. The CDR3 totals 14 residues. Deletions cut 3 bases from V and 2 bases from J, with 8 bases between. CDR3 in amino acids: CASSERQGNQPQHF. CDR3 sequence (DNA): TGTGCCAGCAGTGAGAGGCAGGGCAATCAGCCCCAGCATTTT.

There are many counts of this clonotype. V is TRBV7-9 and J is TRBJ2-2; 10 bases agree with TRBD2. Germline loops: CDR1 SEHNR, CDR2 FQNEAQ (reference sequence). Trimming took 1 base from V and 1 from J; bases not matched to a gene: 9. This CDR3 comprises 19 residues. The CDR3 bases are TGTGCCAGCAGCTTAGTCCGTAGCGGGAGGCCACTGAACACCGGGGAGCTGTTTTTT. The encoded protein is CASSLVRSGRPLNTGELFF.

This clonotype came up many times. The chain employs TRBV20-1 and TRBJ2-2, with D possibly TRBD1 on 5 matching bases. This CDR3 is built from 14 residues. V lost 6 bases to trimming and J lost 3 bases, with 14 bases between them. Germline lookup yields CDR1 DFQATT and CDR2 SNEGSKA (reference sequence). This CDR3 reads CSAPKQGYTGELFF. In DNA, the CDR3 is TGCAGTGCCCCCAAGCAGGGATACACCGGGGAGCTGTTTTTT.

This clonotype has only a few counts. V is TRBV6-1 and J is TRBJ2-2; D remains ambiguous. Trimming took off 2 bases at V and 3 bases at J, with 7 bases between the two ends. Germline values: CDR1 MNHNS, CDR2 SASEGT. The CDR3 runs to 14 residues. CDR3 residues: CASSELGHTGELFF. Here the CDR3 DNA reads TGTGCCAGCAGTGAACTAGGTCACACCGGGGAGCTGTTTTTT.

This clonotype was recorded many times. This chain's CDR3 is CASSLTPTATQYF. In DNA, the CDR3 is TGTGCCAGCAGTCTAACGCCGACCGCTACGCAGTATTTT. The rearrangement links TRBV27 to TRBJ2-3; D is ambiguous. V was shortened by 5 bases and J by 8 bases, with 14 bases between the two germline ends. CDR1 is MNHEY and CDR2 is SMNVEV in the germline V gene (reference sequence). The CDR3 runs 13 residues.

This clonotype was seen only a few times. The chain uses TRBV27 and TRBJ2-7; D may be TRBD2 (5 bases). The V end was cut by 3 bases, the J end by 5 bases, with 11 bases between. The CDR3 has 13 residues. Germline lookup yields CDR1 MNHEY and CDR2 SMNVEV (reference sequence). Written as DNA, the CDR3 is TGTGCCAGCAGTTTTGCGGCTAGCAACGAGCAGTACTTC. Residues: CASSFAASNEQYF.

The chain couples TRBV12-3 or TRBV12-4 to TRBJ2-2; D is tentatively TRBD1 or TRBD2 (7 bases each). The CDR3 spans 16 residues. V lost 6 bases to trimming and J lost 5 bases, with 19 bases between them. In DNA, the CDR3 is TGTGCCAGCAGCCCAGCCGGCAGGGGGGGAACCGGGGAGCTGTTTTTT. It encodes CASSPAGRGGTGELFF.

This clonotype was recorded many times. The CDR3 coding sequence is TGTGCTAGCTCTAGCGGGAGGGCTCCCGGTGAGCAGTTCTTC. It encodes CASSSGRAPGEQFF. The chain carries TRBV12-5 and TRBJ2-1; 12 bases fit TRBD2. The CDR3 runs 14 residues. From germline, CDR1 is LGHNT and CDR2 FRNRAP. V lost 9 bases to trimming and J lost 9 bases; unmatched junction nucleotides: 9.

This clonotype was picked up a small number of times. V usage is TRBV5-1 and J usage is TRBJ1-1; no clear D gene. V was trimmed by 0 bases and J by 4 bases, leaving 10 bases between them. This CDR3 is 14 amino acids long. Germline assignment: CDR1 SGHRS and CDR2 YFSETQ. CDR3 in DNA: TGCGCCAGCAGCTTGGCCACGGGGTTCACTGAAGCTTTCTTT. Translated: CASSLATGFTEAFF. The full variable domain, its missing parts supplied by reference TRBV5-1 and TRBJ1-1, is KAGVTQTPRYLIKTRGQQVTLSCSPISGHRSVSWYQQTPGQGLQFLFEYFSETQRNKGNFPGRFSGRQFSNSRSEMNVSTLELGDSALYLCASSLATGFTEAFFGQGTRLTVV.

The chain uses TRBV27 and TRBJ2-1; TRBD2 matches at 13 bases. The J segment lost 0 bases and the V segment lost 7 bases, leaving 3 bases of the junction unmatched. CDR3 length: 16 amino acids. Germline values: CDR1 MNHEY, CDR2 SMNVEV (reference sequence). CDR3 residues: CASKGLAGSSYNEQFF. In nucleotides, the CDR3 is TGTGCCAGCAAGGGACTAGCGGGAAGCTCCTACAATGAGCAGTTCTTC.

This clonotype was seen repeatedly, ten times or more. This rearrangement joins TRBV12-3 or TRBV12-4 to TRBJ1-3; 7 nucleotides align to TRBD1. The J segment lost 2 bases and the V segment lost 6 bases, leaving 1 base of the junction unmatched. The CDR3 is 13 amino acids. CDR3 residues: CASRRGPGNTIYF. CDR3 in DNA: TGTGCCAGCAGAAGGGGGCCTGGAAACACCATATATTTT.

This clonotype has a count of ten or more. The CDR3 sequence is CATTSGQETQYF. The CDR3 DNA reads TGTGCCACCACTAGCGGCCAAGAGACCCAGTACTTC. The chain recombines TRBV3-1 with TRBJ2-5; 8 bases match TRBD2. Losses at the gene ends were 10 bases for V and 1 base for J; bases not matched to a gene: 2. Germline V gives CDR1 LGHDT, CDR2 YNNKEL (reference sequence). This CDR3 is 12 amino acids long.

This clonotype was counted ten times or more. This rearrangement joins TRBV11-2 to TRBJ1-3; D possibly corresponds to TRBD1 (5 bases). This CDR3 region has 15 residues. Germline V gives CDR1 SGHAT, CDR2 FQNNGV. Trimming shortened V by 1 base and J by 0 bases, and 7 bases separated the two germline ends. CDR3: CASSLAGTSGNTIYF. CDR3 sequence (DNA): TGTGCCAGCAGCTTAGCAGGGACCTCTGGAAACACCATATATTTT.

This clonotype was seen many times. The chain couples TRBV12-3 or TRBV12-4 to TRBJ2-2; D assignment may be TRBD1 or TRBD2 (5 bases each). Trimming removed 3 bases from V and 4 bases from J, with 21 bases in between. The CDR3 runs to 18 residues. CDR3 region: CASSLVQGTLRGTGELFF. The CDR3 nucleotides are TGTGCCAGCAGTTTGGTTCAGGGAACCCTCCGGGGCACCGGGGAGCTGTTTTTT.

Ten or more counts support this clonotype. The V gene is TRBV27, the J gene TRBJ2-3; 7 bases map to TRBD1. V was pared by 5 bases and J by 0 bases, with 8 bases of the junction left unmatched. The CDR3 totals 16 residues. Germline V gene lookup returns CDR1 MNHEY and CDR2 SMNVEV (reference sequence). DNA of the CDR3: TGTGCCAGCAGTCCAGACAGGGCTACTAGCACAGATACGCAGTATTTT. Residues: CASSPDRATSTDTQYF.

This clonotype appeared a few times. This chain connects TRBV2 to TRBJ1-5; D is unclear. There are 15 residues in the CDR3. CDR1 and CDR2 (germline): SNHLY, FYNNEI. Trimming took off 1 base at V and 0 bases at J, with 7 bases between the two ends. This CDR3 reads CASSEERASNQPQHF. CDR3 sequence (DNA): TGTGCCAGCAGTGAAGAGCGGGCTAGCAATCAGCCCCAGCATTTT.

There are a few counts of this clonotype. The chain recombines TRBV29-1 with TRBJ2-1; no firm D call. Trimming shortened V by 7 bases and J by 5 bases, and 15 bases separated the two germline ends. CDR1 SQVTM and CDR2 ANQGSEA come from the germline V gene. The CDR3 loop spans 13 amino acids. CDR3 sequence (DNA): TGCAGCGGAAGGGTACCGAACAACAATGAGCAGTTCTTC. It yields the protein CSGRVPNNNEQFF.

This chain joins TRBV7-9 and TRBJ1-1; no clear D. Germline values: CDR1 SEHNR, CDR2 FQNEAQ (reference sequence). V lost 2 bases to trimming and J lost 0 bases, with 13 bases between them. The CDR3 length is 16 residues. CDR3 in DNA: TGTGCCAGCAGCTTAATAGTCTCAACCATGAACACTGAAGCTTTCTTT. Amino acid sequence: CASSLIVSTMNTEAFF.

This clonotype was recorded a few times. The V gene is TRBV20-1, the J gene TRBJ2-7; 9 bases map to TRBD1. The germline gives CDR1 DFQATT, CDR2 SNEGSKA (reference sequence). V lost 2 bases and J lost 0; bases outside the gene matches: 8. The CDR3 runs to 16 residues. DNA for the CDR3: TGCAGTGCTAGACTGCTCGCGACAGGGGGCTCCTACGAGCAGTACTTC. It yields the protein CSARLLATGGSYEQYF.

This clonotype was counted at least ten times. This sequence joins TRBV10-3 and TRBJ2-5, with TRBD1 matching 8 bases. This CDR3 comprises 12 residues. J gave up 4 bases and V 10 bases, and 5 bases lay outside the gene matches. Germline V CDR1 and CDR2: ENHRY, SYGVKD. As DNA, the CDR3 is TGTGCCACCGCGACAGGGGCAGAGACCCAGTACTTC. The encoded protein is CATATGAETQYF.

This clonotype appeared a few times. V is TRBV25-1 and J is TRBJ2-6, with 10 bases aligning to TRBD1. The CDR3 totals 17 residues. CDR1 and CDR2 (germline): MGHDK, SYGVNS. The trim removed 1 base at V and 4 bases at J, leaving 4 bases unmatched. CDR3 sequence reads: CASSEWGTGAGANVLTF. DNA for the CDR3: TGTGCCAGCAGTGAATGGGGGACAGGGGCCGGGGCCAACGTCCTGACTTTC.